What follows is one T cell receptor beta chain and its context. As originally analysed: Using reference gene primer amplification, nucleated cell counts were estimated. The method was immunoSEQ multiplex PCR; TCRdb's version includes in-frame clones alone and lacks a portion of them. The DNA was the basis for D and trimming; V, J and clone size are from that table. The table records about 140,000 clones, 85% to 90% of them present only once. This sample was taken from a study of blood T cell repertoires in COVID-19. Study-level information: Italy, Spain and the United States were the sources of the convalescent and acute COVID-19 samples. PBMCs, B-cell-depleted T cells, or T cells provided the cDNA or gDNA that made up the material.

V lost 6 bases to trimming and J lost 0 bases, with 17 bases between them. The germline V gene encodes CDR1 MDHEN and CDR2 SYDVKM. The CDR3 has 16 amino acids. Sequencing was carried out using peripheral blood. J is TRBJ1-1 and V is TRBV28, with a weak D call TRBD1 (5 bases). The sequence came from a human donor in a cohort sampled during active COVID-19. CDR3 amino acids: CASRQLQVILNTEAFF. CDR3 DNA: TGTGCCAGCAGGCAACTACAGGTTATACTGAACACTGAAGCTTTCTTT.